This TCR beta chain emerged from a study of CD8+ T cells in alopecia areata. Study-level information: Patients took tofacitinib for 6 to 18 months, followed by 6 drug-free months.

Regarding this clone: No antigen is known for it.

Extracted RNA was reverse transcribed into cDNA, the sequencing template. Some clones are missing from TCRdb's copy, which holds only in-frame ones; the method was immunoSEQ multiplex PCR. Of 150,000 to 200,000 clones listed, roughly 60% are singletons. Study outcomes and limitations: Tofacitinib produced a significant decrease in scalp clonality and in expanded CD8+ clones among the top 100.

Treatment here: oral pan-JAK inhibitor, 5-10 mg twice daily. Lesional scalp punch biopsies and peripheral blood came from alopecia areata patients. The CDR3 is 17 residues long. Trimming took 4 bases from V and 0 from J; bases not matched to a gene: 7. Germline CDR1 and CDR2: MDHEN and SYDVKM. This receptor was identified in a human donor with alopecia areata. This sequence joins TRBV28 and TRBJ2-1; 9 positions agree with TRBD2. Sequenced here: CD4+ T cells sorted from blood, sampled at week 24, from a patient treated with tofacitinib. Written as DNA, the CDR3 is TGTGCCAGCAGTTATGGGGCTAGCGGGATCTCCTACAATGAGCAGTTCTTC. Translation: CASSYGASGISYNEQFF.